Detailed here is one T cell receptor (beta chain). As yet, its antigen is unknown. The table came from immunoSEQ multiplex PCR; TCRdb's copy has only in-frame clones and leaves some out. There are fewer than 400,000 clones in the sample; roughly two thirds occur only once, and approximately 6% lies in the top ten. Germline CDR1 and CDR2: SNHLY and FYNNEI. With 6 bases removed from V and 1 base from J, the gap between germline ends came to 15 bases. This CDR3 has 15 amino acids. This sample was taken from a study of cytotoxic CD8 clonotypes in ibrutinib-treated CLL. In the study overall: Patients attained around 25 partial and 2 complete responses; at median approximately 68 months, around 15 remained remitted while around 12 progressed.

General study points: Clonality went higher at ibrutinib response and then dropped back toward baseline at progression. Measured clonality at baseline was greater than in age-matched healthy donors and tracked with circulating CD8+ T-cell counts.

The TCR originated in a human donor with chronic lymphocytic leukemia. This chain joins TRBV2 and TRBJ1-1; D remains unclear. Sample: PBMCs, taken after 36 months of ibrutinib treatment. CDR3 in DNA: TGTGCCAGCAGGAGGCCCTTTTCAGGGAACACTGAAGCTTTCTTT. Encoded protein: CASRRPFSGNTEAFF.